This passage covers 11 T cell receptor beta chains from one sample sequenced in a study of cytotoxic CD8 clonotypes in ibrutinib-treated CLL (dated by TCRdb to the early 2020s). The time point label here, explained by the study, means: about 11 months on ibrutinib. The receptor library was made with the immunoSEQ multiplex PCR assay. TCRdb obtained this table from immuneACCESS and retained in-frame rearrangements with V and J assigned. These tables miss some clones; where compared with another copy, unresolved V genes account for less than half of the shortfall, and the remainder is unexplained. This sample comprises fewer than 75,000 clones, more than 70% of them detected only once. Roughly 45% of the sample is taken by the ten largest. The sequencing used PBMCs, collected after 12 months of ibrutinib treatment. Receptors originate from a human donor with chronic lymphocytic leukemia.

The V gene is TRBV7-2, the J gene TRBJ2-2; TRBD2 matches 9 bases. This CDR3 spans 14 amino acids. Germline loops: CDR1 SGHTA, CDR2 FQGNSA. V shed 5 bases and J 8 bases; nucleotides not matched to a gene: 6. The CDR3 reads CASSLSGRGGELFF. CDR3 in DNA: TGTGCCAGCAGCCTTAGCGGGAGAGGGGGGGAGCTGTTTTTT.

CDR3 region: CASRTSGTGIHEQYF. CDR3 in DNA: TGTGCCAGCAGGACCTCCGGGACAGGGATCCACGAGCAGTACTTC. This chain uses TRBV6-5 with TRBJ2-7, with 9 bases aligning to TRBD1. CDR3 size: 15 residues. CDR1 is MNHEY, CDR2 SVGAGI, per germline. V was pared by 6 bases and J by 5 bases, with 11 bases of the junction left unmatched.

Only one count was recorded for this clone. The J gene is TRBJ2-1, the V gene TRBV5-4, with D possibly TRBD2 on 6 matching bases. V shed 0 bases and J shed 3 bases, with 13 bases lying between them. Germline V lookup: CDR1 SGHNT, CDR2 YYREEE (reference sequence). This CDR3 has 16 residues. This chain's CDR3 is CASSLAGRDYYNEQFF. The CDR3 DNA reads as TGTGCCAGCAGCTTGGCCGGGCGGGATTACTACAATGAGCAGTTCTTC.

The genes are TRBV28 and TRBJ2-7; 10 bases are shared with TRBD2. J was trimmed by 0 bases and V by 5 bases; bases with no gene match: 7. The length of the CDR3 is 16 residues. From germline, CDR1 is MDHEN and CDR2 SYDVKM. The CDR3 region is CASSGTSESSSYEQYF. CDR3 DNA sequence: TGTGCCAGCAGTGGGACTAGCGAGTCGAGCTCCTACGAGCAGTACTTC.

The genes are TRBV7-6 and TRBJ2-5; 9 bases align to TRBD2. The germline CDR1 and CDR2 sequences are SGHVS and FNYEAQ. V lost 1 base, J lost 4 bases, and 7 bases stayed unmatched. The CDR3 covers 16 residues. The CDR3 here is CASSLVAELAGETQYF. In DNA form, the CDR3 reads TGTGCCAGCAGCTTAGTAGCCGAACTAGCGGGAGAGACCCAGTACTTC. Full variable domain (rest looked up from reference TRBV7-6 and TRBJ2-5): GAGVSQSPRYKVTKRGQDVALRCDPISGHVSLYWYRQALGQGPEFLTYFNYEAQQDKSGLPNDRFSAERPEGSISTLTIQRTEQRDSAMYRCASSLVAELAGETQYFGPGTRLLVL.

This CDR3 is CASSRTQGTTYEQYF. The CDR3 nucleotides are TGTGCCAGCTCACGAACACAGGGCACCACCTACGAGCAGTACTTC. The chain is built from TRBV18 and TRBJ2-7; D is possibly TRBD1 (6 bases). This CDR3 contains 15 residues. V was shortened by 4 bases and J by 2 bases, with 15 bases between the two germline ends. Germline loops: CDR1 KGHSH, CDR2 LQKENI.

V and J are TRBV11-3 and TRBJ2-1, with 7 nucleotides matching TRBD1. V lost 1 base, J lost 8 bases, and 8 bases stayed unmatched. CDR1 is SGHNT, CDR2 YENEEA, per germline. The CDR3 is 15 amino acids. CDR3: CASSLGQGFGDEQFF. Here the CDR3 DNA reads TGTGCCAGCAGCTTAGGACAGGGTTTTGGGGATGAGCAGTTCTTC.

This sequence joins TRBV19 and TRBJ2-4, with 15 bases fitting TRBD2. V shed 5 bases, J shed 2 bases, and the junction held 10 bases outside the gene matches. Per germline, CDR1 LNHDA and CDR2 SQIVND (reference sequence). CDR3 length: 19 residues. CDR3 region: CASSPGLAGGPITKNIQYF. In nucleotides, the CDR3 is TGTGCCAGTAGTCCTGGACTAGCGGGAGGGCCGATAACCAAAAACATTCAGTACTTC.

The chain couples TRBV7-3 to TRBJ2-1; 8 positions agree with TRBD2. The trim removed 2 bases at V and 4 bases at J, leaving 10 bases unmatched. The CDR3 length is 17 residues. Germline V CDR1 and CDR2: SGHTA, FQGTGA. Here the CDR3 DNA reads TGTGCCAGCAGCTTAGGGGGTAGCGGGAACCCATACAATGAGCAGTTCTTC. Translating it yields CASSLGGSGNPYNEQFF.

V usage is TRBV7-3 and J usage is TRBJ2-2, with 10 positions matching TRBD2. V trimming: 5 bases; J trimming: 1 base; junction bases outside the gene matches: 7. Germline CDR1 is SGHTA and CDR2 is FQGTGA. The CDR3 contains 17 residues. Written as DNA, the CDR3 is TGTGCCAGCAGCCCGGGGAGCGGGAGGGGGAACACCGGGGAGCTGTTTTTT. Translation: CASSPGSGRGNTGELFF.

The genes are TRBV5-4 and TRBJ2-6, with D uncertain. CDR1 and CDR2 (germline): SGHNT, YYREEE (reference sequence). Trimming left V 6 bases short and J 2 bases short, with 12 bases between. There are 15 residues in the CDR3. DNA for the CDR3: TGTGCCAGCACCCCCTCCCGTGCTGGGGCCAACGTCCTGACTTTC. Its translation is CASTPSRAGANVLTF.